This T cell receptor (beta chain) was recorded in a study of blood T cell repertoires in COVID-19. Produced via immunoSEQ multiplex PCR; TCRdb's table is partial and in-frame only. The profile covers over 100,000 clones, with 84% appearing a single time and about 4% taken by the ten largest. This CDR3 is built from 12 residues. V was pared by 10 bases and J by 1 base, with 10 bases between. CDR1 is LNHNV, CDR2 YYDKDF, per germline (reference sequence). The gene calls are TRBV15 and TRBJ1-1; D uncertain. The clonotype originates from a woman aged 30 to 39 who had recovered from COVID-19. The sequenced sample was PBMCs or T cells enriched from blood (not recorded which). The DNA of the CDR3 is TGTGCCATTCAAACTGAGAACACTGAAGCTTTCTTT. This translates into CAIQTENTEAFF.